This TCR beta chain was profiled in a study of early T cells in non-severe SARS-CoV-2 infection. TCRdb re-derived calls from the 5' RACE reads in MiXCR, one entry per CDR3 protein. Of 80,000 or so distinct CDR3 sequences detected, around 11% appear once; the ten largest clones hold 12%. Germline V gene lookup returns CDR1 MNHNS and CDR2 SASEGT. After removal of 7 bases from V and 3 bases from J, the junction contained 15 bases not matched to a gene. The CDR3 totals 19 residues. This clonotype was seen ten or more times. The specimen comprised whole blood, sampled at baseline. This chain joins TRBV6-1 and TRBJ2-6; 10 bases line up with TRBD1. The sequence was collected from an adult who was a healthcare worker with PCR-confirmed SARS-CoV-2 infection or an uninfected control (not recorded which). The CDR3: CASTRQGALGYGGANVLTF. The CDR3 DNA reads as TGTGCCAGCACAAGACAGGGGGCGCTTGGTTACGGTGGGGCCAACGTCCTGACTTTC.